Sequencing of this TCR beta chain was carried out in a study of spatial heterogeneity in lung cancer. The wider study: The mean occurrence of each unique TCR and UMI combination in raw reads exceeded eight.

This clonotype was recorded a few times. Its specificity is not known. As to time point: sample taken at primary tumor resection. Whole RNA from tumor, nontumor lung or frozen PBMC was sequenced unsorted. A total of over 70 untreated early-stage non-small cell lung cancer patients served as donors. Individual TCR cDNA molecules each bore their own unique molecular identifier. TCRdb itself ran the 5' RACE reads through MiXCR, one entry per CDR3 protein. Among roughly 48,000 distinct CDR3 sequences listed, approximately 5% were seen once. Findings and limits, study-wide: Circulating ubiquitous expanded tumor TCRs were observed more frequently at resection than at follow-up.

CDR3 length: 15 amino acids. V lost 7 bases to trimming and J lost 2 bases; unmatched junction nucleotides: 6. The chain uses TRBV12-3 or TRBV12-4 and TRBJ1-5; 9 nucleotides align to TRBD1. The origin of this receptor is a male donor with early-stage non-small cell lung cancer. This specimen consisted of PBMCs, obtained at surgery. The CDR3 is CASTRDRDGNQPQHF. The CDR3 region has the DNA TGTGCCAGCACCCGGGACAGGGATGGCAATCAGCCCCAGCATTTT.